The 10 T cell receptor beta chains listed next were all sequenced from one sample in a study of vaccination and CD4 T cells after COVID-19. Treatment denoted: roughly 10-day PBMC culture with coronavirus spike peptide pools or control peptides (ViraFEST assay). No antigen is known for these receptors. Cultured CD4+ T cell DNA was sequenced using the Oncomine TCR Beta short-read assay. MiXCR was run by TCRdb on the PCR reads, yielding one entry per CDR3 protein. The sample has 9,000 to 13,000 distinct CDR3 sequences, over 45% seen once. The sequenced sample was CD4+ T cells from blood, cultured in vitro. Receptors were obtained from a human donor who had recovered from COVID-19.

The J gene is TRBJ2-7, the V gene TRBV10-2; D ambiguous. The CDR3 loop spans 14 amino acids. V was trimmed by 3 bases and J by 3 bases, leaving 12 bases between them. CDR1 is WSHSY, CDR2 SAAADI, per germline. In nucleotides, the CDR3 is TGCGCCAGCAGTGACTTCACCTTATACTACGAGCAGTACTTC. It encodes CASSDFTLYYEQYF.

CDR3 nucleotides: TGCAGTGCTGTCGGGACGACAGGAACTGAAGCTTTCTTT. Translation: CSAVGTTGTEAFF. This chain uses TRBV20-1 with TRBJ1-1, with D perhaps matching TRBD1 (6 bases). Germline CDR1 DFQATT, CDR2 SNEGSKA (reference sequence). V was pared by 5 bases and J by 5 bases, with 15 bases between. This CDR3 has 13 residues.

The chain is built from TRBV20-1 and TRBJ2-1; D is possibly TRBD1 (5 bases). The CDR3 length is 11 residues. V lost 3 bases and J 7 bases, leaving 7 bases between the germline ends. Germline assignment: CDR1 DFQATT and CDR2 SNEGSKA (reference sequence). CDR3: CSARKGNEQFF. Here the CDR3 DNA reads TGCAGTGCTAGGAAGGGGAATGAGCAGTTCTTC.

This rearrangement joins TRBV7-9 to TRBJ2-2; 10 nucleotides agree with TRBD2. CDR1 and CDR2 from the germline V gene are SEHNR and FQNEAQ (reference sequence). The CDR3 loop spans 16 amino acids. V lost 3 bases to trimming and J lost 1 base; unmatched junction nucleotides: 2. CDR3 residues: CASSFASGGNTGELFF. The CDR3, as DNA: TGTGCCAGCAGCTTTGCTAGCGGGGGGAACACCGGGGAGCTGTTTTTT. Based on the CDR3 plus reference TRBV7-9 and TRBJ2-2, the full variable domain is DTGVSQNPRHKITKRGQNVTFRCDPISEHNRLYWYRQTLGQGPEFLTYFQNEAQLEKSRLLSDRFSAERPKGSFSTLEIQRTEQGDSAMYLCASSFASGGNTGELFFGEGSRLTVL.

The chain recombines TRBV19 with TRBJ1-2; tentative D call: TRBD1 (6 bases). The V gene lost 8 bases and the J gene lost 3 bases, with 19 bases spanning the gap. The CDR3 spans 15 residues. Per the germline V gene, CDR1 is LNHDA and CDR2 is SQIVND (reference sequence). CDR3 bases: TGTGCCAGTGGAGGTGAGGGAAACAGGGACTATGGCTACACCTTC. Its protein is CASGGEGNRDYGYTF.

The chain carries TRBV30 and TRBJ1-5; D unresolved. The CDR3 contains 15 residues. Germline V gene data show CDR1 as GTSNPN and CDR2 as SVGIG (reference sequence). Between the trimmed V and J ends, which lost 2 bases and 1 base, there was a span of 12 bases. CDR3 in amino acids: CAWSIRGGSNQPQHF. Written as DNA, the CDR3 is TGTGCCTGGAGTATTCGGGGTGGAAGCAATCAGCCCCAGCATTTT.

The chain links TRBV15 to TRBJ2-5; 11 bases align to TRBD1. This CDR3 has 18 amino acids. Germline CDR1 reads LNHNV; CDR2 reads YYDKDF (reference sequence). V lost 5 bases and J lost 5; bases outside the gene matches: 16. The CDR3 DNA reads as TGTGCCACCAGCTCCTCCCTCCCCCCGGGACAGGGGGAGGAGACCCAGTACTTC. It encodes CATSSSLPPGQGEETQYF.

V usage is TRBV21-1 and J usage is TRBJ2-7; TRBD1, the D gene given by the table, was not confirmed from the DNA. TRBV21-1 is marked as a pseudogene. The CDR3 is 15 amino acids. The CDR3: CASSKEQPGSYEQYF. The CDR3 DNA follows: TGTGCCAGCAGCAAAGAACAGCCGGGATCCTACGAGCAGTACTTC.

The chain recombines TRBV20-1 with TRBJ2-3; D is unclear. V was shortened by 1 base and J by 0 bases, with 11 bases between the two germline ends. The germline CDR1 and CDR2 sequences are DFQATT and SNEGSKA (reference sequence). The CDR3 loop spans 15 amino acids. CDR3 nucleotide sequence: TGCAGTGCTAGAGCAGAGAAATCTAGCACAGATACGCAGTATTTT. Translated, it gives CSARAEKSSTDTQYF.

V is TRBV6-1 and J is TRBJ1-5, with TRBD1 matching 9 bases. The junction had 7 bases not matched to a gene; V was cut back by 7 bases and J by 6 bases. The germline gives CDR1 MNHNS, CDR2 SASEGT. This CDR3 region has 14 residues. CDR3 sequence: CASTQGQGFQPQHF. The CDR3, as DNA: TGTGCCAGCACTCAAGGACAGGGGTTTCAGCCCCAGCATTTT.